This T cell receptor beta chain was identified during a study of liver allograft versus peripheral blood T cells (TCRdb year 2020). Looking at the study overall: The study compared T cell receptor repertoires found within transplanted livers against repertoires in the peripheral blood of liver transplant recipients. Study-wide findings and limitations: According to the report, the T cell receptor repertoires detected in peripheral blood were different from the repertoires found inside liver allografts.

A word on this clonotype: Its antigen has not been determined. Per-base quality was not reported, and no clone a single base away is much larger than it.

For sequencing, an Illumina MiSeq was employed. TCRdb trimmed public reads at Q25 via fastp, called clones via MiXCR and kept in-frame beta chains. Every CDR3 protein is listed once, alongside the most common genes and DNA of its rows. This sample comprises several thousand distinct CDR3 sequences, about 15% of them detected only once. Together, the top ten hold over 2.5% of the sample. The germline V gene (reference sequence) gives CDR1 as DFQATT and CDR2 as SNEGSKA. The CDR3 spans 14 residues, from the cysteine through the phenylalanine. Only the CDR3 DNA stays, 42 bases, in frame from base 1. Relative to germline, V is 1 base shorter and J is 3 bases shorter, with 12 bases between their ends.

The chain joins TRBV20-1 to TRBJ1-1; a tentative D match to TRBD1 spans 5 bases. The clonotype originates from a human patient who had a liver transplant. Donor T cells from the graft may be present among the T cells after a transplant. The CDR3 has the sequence CSARVLGRDTEAFF. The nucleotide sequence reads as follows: TGCAGTGCTAGAGTCCTGGGCAGGGACACTGAAGCTTTCTTT.